The T cell receptor beta chain under discussion was sequenced for a study of beta chain features in type 1 diabetes. V lost 1 base, J lost 2 bases, and 4 bases lay in between. CDR1 KGHSH and CDR2 LQKENI come from the germline V gene. There are 13 residues in the CDR3. This clone was detected only a few times. Its target is not known. This CDR3 is also generated by other DNA sequences in the sample. Study results and limitations: Among all four CD4+ subsets, Type 1 diabetes patients had TCRB CDR3s that were moderately but significantly shorter. The VDJ junctions of type 1 diabetes patients carried fewer insertions and more deletions. PCR might preferentially amplify shorter templates, equally in patients and controls.

The whole isolated RNA underwent reverse transcription, so sequencing captured expressed TCRB transcripts. Assay used: immunoSEQ multiplex PCR; TCRdb lists only in-frame clones, some missing. Of about 620,000 clones detected, roughly 15% appear once; the ten largest clones hold 0.093%. The specimen was naive CD4+ T cells from blood. This TCR derives from a young man in good health. The chain joins TRBV18 to TRBJ2-3; D call uncertain. Written as DNA, the CDR3 is TGTGCCAGCTCACCACGGACCACAGATACGCAGTATTTT. It is translated as CASSPRTTDTQYF.